What follows are 32 T cell receptor beta chains derived from one specimen sequenced in a study of cytomegalovirus exposure and HLA in healthy donors. Libraries were prepared by immunoSEQ multiplex PCR; TCRdb keeps only in-frame clonotypes and omits some of them. Among 100,000 to 120,000 clones, roughly 89% were seen once, and the ten largest hold about 2%. The sequencing input was PBMCs. These receptors originate from a woman aged 18-35 years in good health and CMV-seronegative.

The chain combines TRBV27 with TRBJ2-7, with 9 bases that match TRBD1. This CDR3 is 18 amino acids long. CDR1 MNHEY and CDR2 SMNVEV come from the germline V gene (reference sequence). Trimming took 5 bases from V and 2 from J; bases not matched to a gene: 16. The CDR3 DNA is TGTGCCAGCAGTCTATTCCCGGGACAGGGTGCGGTCGCCTACGAGCAGTACTTC. Its translation is CASSLFPGQGAVAYEQYF.

The chain uses TRBV4-1 and TRBJ2-7; weak D call: TRBD1 (6 bases). V lost 3 bases and J 2 bases, leaving 11 bases between the germline ends. The V gene's germline CDR1 is MGHRA and CDR2 YSYEKL. The CDR3 extends over 14 amino acids. In DNA form, the CDR3 reads TGCGCCAGCAGCCACACGGACAGTACCTACGAGCAGTACTTC. Amino acids: CASSHTDSTYEQYF.

The chain carries TRBV7-8 and TRBJ2-3; TRBD1 is a possible D gene (6 bases). The germline V gene has CDR1 SGHVS and CDR2 FQNEAQ. The CDR3 loop spans 14 amino acids. The germline V and J ends were trimmed by 2 bases and 6 bases, with 12 bases remaining between them. CDR3 nucleotide sequence: TGTGCCAGCAGCTTAAACAGGGCCGGCGATACGCAGTATTTT. It translates to CASSLNRAGDTQYF.

The gene calls are TRBV29-1 and TRBJ1-2; 7 nucleotides match TRBD1. The CDR3 has 11 residues. Germline V gene data show CDR1 as SQVTM and CDR2 as ANQGSEA. The trim removed 7 bases at V and 5 bases at J, leaving 4 bases unmatched. The CDR3 loop is CSARTGYGYTF. Here the CDR3 DNA reads TGCAGCGCCAGGACAGGTTATGGCTACACCTTC.

V usage is TRBV27 and J usage is TRBJ2-3; TRBD2 matches at 8 bases. This CDR3 has 15 residues. Looked up from germline, CDR1 is MNHEY and CDR2 is SMNVEV (reference sequence). V dropped 5 bases and J dropped 2; count of bases not matched to a gene: 6. CDR3 nucleotide sequence: TGTGCCAGCAGTCCCTTAGCGGGGAACACAGATACGCAGTATTTT. It encodes CASSPLAGNTDTQYF.

The chain is built from TRBV5-6 and TRBJ1-3; 9 bases match TRBD1. The CDR3 spans 12 residues. The germline V gene has CDR1 SGHDT and CDR2 YYEEEE. V was pared by 7 bases and J by 8 bases, with 4 bases of the junction left unmatched. The CDR3: CASFGQGYTIYF. CDR3 DNA: TGTGCCAGCTTTGGACAGGGGTACACCATATATTTT. The entire variable domain, with the rest obtained from reference TRBV5-6 and TRBJ1-3, is as follows: DAGVTQSPTHLIKTRGQQVTLRCSPKSGHDTVSWYQQALGQGPQFIFQYYEEEERQRGNFPDRFSGHQFPNYSSELNVNALLLGDSALYLCASFGQGYTIYFGEGSWLTVV.

This clone has just one count. V is TRBV9 and J is TRBJ1-6; TRBD1 might be the D (5 bases). This CDR3 is 16 amino acids long. V was shortened by 0 bases and J by 3 bases, with 10 bases between the two germline ends. Germline assignment: CDR1 SGDLS and CDR2 YYNGEE. The CDR3 DNA reads as TGTGCCAGCAGCGTAGGGGGGGACCTCTATAATTCACCCCTCCACTTT. This encodes CASSVGGDLYNSPLHF.

The chain combines TRBV6-4 with TRBJ2-1; perhaps TRBD1 as D (7 bases). The CDR3 loop spans 15 amino acids. Trimming removed 2 bases from V and 4 bases from J, with 12 bases in between. CDR1 and CDR2 from the germline V gene are MRHNA and SNTAGT. CDR3 sequence: CASSDKEGAYNEQFF. The CDR3 DNA is TGTGCCAGCAGTGACAAGGAGGGGGCATACAATGAGCAGTTCTTC.

The V gene is TRBV5-1, the J gene TRBJ2-5; D unclear. The CDR3 contains 15 residues. Germline CDR1 and CDR2: SGHRS and YFSETQ. V was cut by 0 bases and J by 0 bases, with 9 bases left in between. The CDR3 reads CASSLEPSNQETQYF. The CDR3 DNA is TGCGCCAGCAGCTTGGAACCCTCTAACCAAGAGACCCAGTACTTC.

The genes are TRBV10-3 and TRBJ1-5; D might be TRBD1 (6 bases). Germline CDR1 and CDR2: ENHRY and SYGVKD. The V end was cut by 7 bases, the J end by 2 bases, with 12 bases between. The CDR3 is 14 amino acids. CDR3 amino acids: CAITSGEGNQPQHF. The CDR3 DNA sequence: TGTGCCATCACCTCAGGGGAAGGCAATCAGCCCCAGCATTTT.

The chain couples TRBV7-3 to TRBJ2-1; 9 bases map to TRBD2. CDR3 length: 15 residues. Trimming cost V 2 bases and J 4 bases; bases outside gene matches: 3. Germline V gene lookup returns CDR1 SGHTA and CDR2 FQGTGA. The CDR3 coding sequence is TGTGCCAGCAGCTTACTGAGCGGGAGGTACAATGAGCAGTTCTTC. Its protein is CASSLLSGRYNEQFF.

This chain links TRBV6-5 with TRBJ2-1, with 10 bases identical to TRBD2. V shed 6 bases, J shed 7 bases, and the junction held 6 bases outside the gene matches. Germline lookup yields CDR1 MNHEY and CDR2 SVGAGI. The CDR3 contains 14 residues. Here the CDR3 DNA reads TGTGCCAGCAGAAAGACTAGCGGGCGTAATGAGCAGTTCTTC. This sequence encodes CASRKTSGRNEQFF.

The J gene is TRBJ1-3, the V gene TRBV30; D is perhaps TRBD1 (5 bases). CDR3 length equals 15 residues. Germline V gives CDR1 GTSNPN, CDR2 SVGIG (reference sequence). The V end was cut by 3 bases, the J end by 0 bases, with 12 bases between. The CDR3 sequence: CAWSSDSHSGNTIYF. CDR3 DNA sequence: TGTGCCTGGAGCTCCGACAGTCACTCTGGAAACACCATATATTTT.

The chain joins TRBV5-5 to TRBJ2-7, with a possible D match to TRBD1 (5 bases). Germline-derived CDR1 and CDR2 are SGHKS and YYEKEE (reference sequence). The CDR3 covers 13 residues. Trimming pared 0 bases from V and 5 bases from J, leaving 9 bases between. Written as DNA, the CDR3 is TGTGCCAGCAGCTTGGGCAGGGTAGACGAGCAGTACTTC. Translation gives CASSLGRVDEQYF.

The J gene is TRBJ2-5, the V gene TRBV2; a possible D gene is TRBD1 (6 bases). The germline V gene encodes CDR1 SNHLY and CDR2 FYNNEI. V was trimmed by 7 bases and J by 4 bases, leaving 13 bases between them. CDR3 length: 13 amino acids. The CDR3 loop reads CASTQQGTETQYF. The CDR3 DNA reads TGTGCCAGCACTCAACAGGGTACAGAGACCCAGTACTTC.

The chain joins TRBV7-2 to TRBJ2-7; 7 nucleotides align to TRBD1. Germline V lookup: CDR1 SGHTA, CDR2 FQGNSA. The CDR3 length is 13 residues. V shed 5 bases, J shed 2 bases, and the junction held 3 bases outside the gene matches. In DNA form, the CDR3 reads TGTGCCAGCAGCCTCGACAGGGCCTACGAGCAGTACTTC. It translates to CASSLDRAYEQYF.

The chain joins TRBV27 to TRBJ2-7; TRBD1 matches 7 bases. Unmatched junction bases numbered 3, after V lost 4 bases and J lost 6 bases. There are 12 residues in the CDR3. Germline V lookup: CDR1 MNHEY, CDR2 SMNVEV (reference sequence). The CDR3, as DNA: TGTGCCAGCAGTTCGTCAGGGGGCGAGCAGTACTTC. Protein: CASSSSGGEQYF.

The rearrangement joins TRBV4-1 to TRBJ2-1, with D perhaps TRBD2 (5 bases). This CDR3 has 14 amino acids. Germline V gene sequence: CDR1 MGHRA, CDR2 YSYEKL. V was pared by 2 bases and J by 10 bases, with 15 bases between. The CDR3 loop reads CASSQYNGDGEQFF. As DNA, the CDR3 is TGCGCCAGCAGCCAATATAACGGGGATGGGGAGCAGTTCTTC.

CDR3 region: CASSSRAGKTGELFF. The CDR3 nucleotides are TGTGCCAGCAGCTCCCGGGCAGGGAAAACCGGGGAGCTGTTTTTT. The chain couples TRBV5-8 to TRBJ2-2; the D gene is possibly TRBD1 (5 bases). Germline loops: CDR1 SGHTS, CDR2 YDEGEE. V was trimmed by 3 bases and J by 5 bases, leaving 14 bases between them. This CDR3 has 15 amino acids.

The rearrangement joins TRBV4-1 to TRBJ2-2; D is unclear. Germline assignment: CDR1 MGHRA and CDR2 YSYEKL. The CDR3 extends over 15 amino acids. The V end was cut by 2 bases, the J end by 6 bases, with 13 bases between. The CDR3 loop reads CASSQPRERAGELFF. CDR3 bases: TGCGCCAGCAGCCAACCCCGTGAACGGGCCGGGGAGCTGTTTTTT.

The rearrangement joins TRBV30 to TRBJ1-1, with 8 bases matching TRBD1. The germline gives CDR1 GTSNPN, CDR2 SVGIG (reference sequence). Trimming took 1 base from V and 0 from J; bases not matched to a gene: 7. This CDR3 region has 16 residues. As DNA, the CDR3 is TGTGCCTGGAGTGATGGACAGGGTTTAATGAACACTGAAGCTTTCTTT. Protein: CAWSDGQGLMNTEAFF.

This chain uses TRBV29-1 with TRBJ1-2; perhaps TRBD1 as D (5 bases). Trimming took 4 bases from V and 7 from J, leaving 13 bases between them. The CDR3 covers 12 residues. CDR1 is SQVTM, CDR2 ANQGSEA, per germline. The CDR3 bases are TGCAGCGTTGGAGGAGGGGTAGTTGGCTACACCTTC. It codes for CSVGGGVVGYTF.

The CDR3 coding sequence is TGCGCCAGCAGCCAAAACACCGGGGAGCTGTTTTTT. Translating it yields CASSQNTGELFF. The gene calls are TRBV5-1 and TRBJ2-2; D remains ambiguous. Trimming took 4 bases from V and 2 from J, leaving 3 bases between them. In germline, CDR1 is SGHRS, CDR2 YFSETQ. CDR3 length: 12 amino acids.

The chain is built from TRBV5-1 and TRBJ2-7; a possible D gene is TRBD2 (5 bases). CDR1 is SGHRS and CDR2 is YFSETQ in the germline V gene. The germline V and J ends were trimmed by 4 bases and 3 bases, with 14 bases remaining between them. The CDR3 sequence is 14 residues long. The CDR3 nucleotides are TGCGCCAGCAGCCTGCCTCGGGGAGACTACGAGCAGTACTTC. Translating gives CASSLPRGDYEQYF.

This rearrangement joins TRBV28 to TRBJ2-5; 10 bases align to TRBD2. The CDR3 loop spans 17 amino acids. V shed 4 bases, J shed 4 bases, and the junction held 12 bases outside the gene matches. Germline lookup yields CDR1 MDHEN and CDR2 SYDVKM. The CDR3 reads CASSWGLSGRAGETQYF. The DNA of the CDR3 is TGTGCCAGCAGTTGGGGATTAAGCGGGAGGGCCGGAGAGACCCAGTACTTC.

This chain connects TRBV4-3 to TRBJ2-1; D remains unclear. V lost 4 bases, J lost 5 bases, and 9 bases lay in between. Germline loops: CDR1 LGHNA, CDR2 YSLEER. CDR3 length: 13 residues. Here the CDR3 reads CASSPSYNNEQFF. The CDR3 coding sequence is TGCGCCAGCAGCCCCTCTTATAACAATGAGCAGTTCTTC.

The V and J genes are TRBV5-6 and TRBJ2-7; 12 bases match TRBD2. Germline V gene lookup returns CDR1 SGHDT and CDR2 YYEEEE. The CDR3 contains 15 residues. Trimming at V came to 4 bases and at J to 4 bases, leaving 6 bases not matched to a gene. DNA for the CDR3: TGTGCCAGCAGCCGACTAGCGGGAGTAAGATACGAGCAGTACTTC. The encoded protein is CASSRLAGVRYEQYF.

The genes are TRBV6-5 and TRBJ1-4; 8 bases fit TRBD1. Germline V gene data show CDR1 as MNHEY and CDR2 as SVGAGI. J lost 8 bases, V lost 0 bases, and 5 bases had no gene match. This CDR3 contains 15 residues. The CDR3: CASSYSGQGFEKLFF. CDR3 sequence (DNA): TGTGCCAGCAGTTACTCTGGACAGGGATTCGAAAAACTGTTTTTT.

The CDR3 DNA reads TGTGCCTGGAGAGGCGGGAGGAAGAACACCGGGGAGCTGTTTTTT. Its protein is CAWRGGRKNTGELFF. The chain carries TRBV30 and TRBJ2-2, with 8 bases that match TRBD2. CDR1 and CDR2 from the germline V gene are GTSNPN and SVGIG (reference sequence). V lost 3 bases to trimming and J lost 1 base; unmatched junction nucleotides: 4. The CDR3 has 15 amino acids. The whole variable domain, filled in from reference TRBV30 and TRBJ2-2, reads SQTIHQWPATLVQPVGSPLSLECTVEGTSNPNLYWYRQAAGRGLQLLFYSVGIGQISSEVPQNLSASRPQDRQFILSSKKLLLSDSGFYLCAWRGGRKNTGELFFGEGSRLTVL.

This clone has just one count. The chain uses TRBV27 and TRBJ1-2; TRBD1 matches 9 bases. In germline, CDR1 is MNHEY, CDR2 SMNVEV (reference sequence). V was clipped by 0 bases and J by 5 bases; unmatched bases: 13. This CDR3 is built from 18 residues. Written as DNA, the CDR3 is TGTGCCAGCAGTTTATCCTTATCCGGGACAGGGTTGAAATATGGCTACACCTTC. Encoded protein: CASSLSLSGTGLKYGYTF.

V and J are TRBV27 and TRBJ1-1; TRBD1 matches at 8 bases. Germline V CDR1 and CDR2: MNHEY, SMNVEV (reference sequence). V lost 6 bases and J lost 0; bases outside the gene matches: 3. The CDR3 is 14 amino acids. In DNA form, the CDR3 reads TGTGCCAGCAGCCCAGGGGGCCTGAACACTGAAGCTTTCTTT. Encoded protein: CASSPGGLNTEAFF.

This chain joins TRBV15 and TRBJ1-3; D call uncertain. There are 11 residues in the CDR3. Trimming removed 7 bases at V and 7 bases at J, with 8 bases between. CDR1 and CDR2 from the germline V gene are LNHNV and YYDKDF (reference sequence). CDR3 loop: CATIFENTIYF. The CDR3 DNA is TGTGCCACCATATTTGAGAACACCATATATTTT.